This T cell receptor beta chain originates from a study of blood T cell repertoires in COVID-19. Study context: The origin of the acute and convalescent COVID-19 samples was the United States, Italy and Spain.

The CDR3 runs 17 residues. CDR1 and CDR2 from the germline V gene are MNHEY and SVGEGT. V was pared by 6 bases and J by 2 bases, with 20 bases between. Produced via immunoSEQ multiplex PCR; TCRdb's table is partial and in-frame only. The sample has over 250,000 clones, about 88% seen once. J is TRBJ1-5 and V is TRBV6-2 or TRBV6-3, with a weak D call TRBD1 (5 bases). The sample was peripheral blood. The clonotype comes from a man in his 60s who had recovered from COVID-19. CDR3 nucleotides: TGTGCCAGCAGCGCCCTATCCGGGGGAGAGGGCAATCAGCCCCAGCATTTT. This translates into CASSALSGGEGNQPQHF.